The 21 T cell receptor beta chains below all came from one sample that was sequenced in a study of blood T cell repertoires in COVID-19. The protocol was immunoSEQ multiplex PCR, while the TCRdb copy is restricted to in-frame clones and leaves out a portion. This sample has 150,000 to 200,000 clones, with 65% to 85% found just once. Input material: PBMCs or T cells enriched from blood (not recorded which). These receptor sequences come from a man aged 35-49 years who had recovered from COVID-19.

The V call is TRBV10-3, the J call TRBJ2-1, with D possibly being TRBD2 (6 bases). CDR3 length equals 14 residues. V lost 5 bases and J lost 7, with 15 bases in between. CDR1 is ENHRY, CDR2 SYGVKD, per germline. CDR3 nucleotides: TGTGCCATCAGTCCCCTCCTCCGGGGGAATGAGCAGTTCTTC. This translates into CAISPLLRGNEQFF.

The chain is built from TRBV12-3 or TRBV12-4 and TRBJ1-1, with D hard to call. The CDR3 has 12 residues. V was trimmed by 3 bases and J by 8 bases, leaving 10 bases between them. Written as DNA, the CDR3 is TGTGCCAGCAGTTTTGAACGGTCGGAAGCTTTCTTT. Translation gives CASSFERSEAFF.

This chain links TRBV25-1 with TRBJ2-2, with 12 nucleotides matching TRBD2. The CDR3 is 16 residues long. V shed 5 bases and J 5 bases; nucleotides not matched to a gene: 6. CDR1 is MGHDK and CDR2 is SYGVNS in the germline V gene. This chain's CDR3 is CASSSTSGGSTGELFF. CDR3 DNA sequence: TGTGCCAGCAGTTCCACTAGCGGGGGGTCAACCGGGGAGCTGTTTTTT.

The rearrangement uses TRBV30 and TRBJ1-2; 8 bases map to TRBD1. The ends lost 5 bases at V and 7 bases at J; junction bases unmatched: 3. This CDR3 has 11 amino acids. Germline V gives CDR1 GTSNPN, CDR2 SVGIG (reference sequence). The CDR3 spells CAWDRGGGYTF. DNA for the CDR3: TGTGCCTGGGACAGGGGCGGTGGCTACACCTTC.

This sequence joins TRBV3-1 (or the pseudogene TRBV3-2) and TRBJ2-1, with 7 bases that match TRBD1. Trimming took 4 bases from V and 1 from J; bases not matched to a gene: 1. The CDR3 length is 14 residues. Looked up from germline, CDR1 is LGHDT and CDR2 is YNNKEL (reference sequence). The CDR3 loop is CASSPGQSYNEQFF. Written as DNA, the CDR3 is TGTGCCAGCAGCCCGGGACAGTCCTACAATGAGCAGTTCTTC.

The chain is built from TRBV9 and TRBJ1-4; D perhaps matches TRBD1 (5 bases). The V end lost 2 bases, the J end lost 7 bases, and 21 bases lay between the germline ends. The CDR3 length is 17 residues. Germline V CDR1 and CDR2: SGDLS, YYNGEE. CDR3 DNA: TGTGCCAGCAGCGTCACTGGGGGGAGGATCCCGGGTGAAAAACTGTTTTTT. Translated: CASSVTGGRIPGEKLFF.

The genes are TRBV11-2 and TRBJ1-1, with D possibly being TRBD1 (5 bases). This CDR3 is built from 13 residues. CDR1 is SGHAT and CDR2 is FQNNGV in the germline V gene. V lost 4 bases, J lost 1 base, and 7 bases lay in between. CDR3 residues: CASSYQGNTEAFF. The CDR3 DNA is TGTGCCAGCAGCTACCAGGGGAACACTGAAGCTTTCTTT.

The sample holds a few counts of this clone. The chain is built from TRBV7-9 and TRBJ2-2; 7 bases agree with TRBD1. The CDR3 sequence is 14 residues long. Trimming cost V 7 bases and J 7 bases; bases outside gene matches: 9. Per germline, CDR1 SEHNR and CDR2 FQNEAQ (reference sequence). The CDR3 coding sequence is TGTGCCAGCATCCAGGGACAGTTTGACGGGGAGCTGTTTTTT. It specifies CASIQGQFDGELFF.

The chain links TRBV15 to TRBJ1-5; 7 bases fit TRBD1. The CDR3 totals 16 residues. Germline V gene data show CDR1 as LNHNV and CDR2 as YYDKDF (reference sequence). With 0 bases clipped from V and 3 bases from J, the junction kept 5 bases outside the gene matches. DNA for the CDR3: TGTGCCACCAGCAGAGATTGGACAGGACTCAATCAGCCCCAGCATTTT. It yields the protein CATSRDWTGLNQPQHF.

CDR3 sequence: CASSLEQGAVRAFF. The DNA of the CDR3 is TGTGCCAGCAGCTTGGAGCAGGGGGCGGTTCGGGCTTTCTTT. This chain connects TRBV5-4 to TRBJ1-1; 8 nucleotides align to TRBD1. The CDR3 runs to 14 residues. CDR1 is SGHNT, CDR2 YYREEE, per germline (reference sequence). The junction had 9 bases not matched to a gene; V was cut back by 0 bases and J by 11 bases. The whole variable domain, filled in from reference TRBV5-4 and TRBJ1-1, reads ETGVTQSPTHLIKTRGQQVTLRCSSQSGHNTVSWYQQALGQGPQFIFQYYREEENGRGNFPPRFSGLQFPNYSSELNVNALELDDSALYLCASSLEQGAVRAFFGQGTRLTVV.

The V gene is TRBV5-5, the J gene TRBJ2-5; 11 positions match TRBD1. Germline V gives CDR1 SGHKS, CDR2 YYEKEE (reference sequence). J was trimmed by 4 bases and V by 2 bases; bases with no gene match: 4. CDR3 length: 15 amino acids. This CDR3 is CASSLLGTGGETQYF. The CDR3 nucleotides are TGTGCCAGCAGCTTATTAGGGACAGGGGGAGAGACCCAGTACTTC.

The chain employs TRBV7-9 and TRBJ1-1; D unclear. In germline, CDR1 is SEHNR, CDR2 FQNEAQ (reference sequence). The V and J ends lost 5 bases and 5 bases respectively, with 18 bases between them. The CDR3 has 15 amino acids. DNA for the CDR3: TGTGCCAGCAGCGCTAGGCTAGGAGGAGGTACTGAAGCTTTCTTT. This sequence encodes CASSARLGGGTEAFF.

This chain connects TRBV7-3 to TRBJ2-3; TRBD2 matches 7 bases. The trim removed 6 bases at V and 2 bases at J, leaving 5 bases unmatched. This CDR3 contains 14 residues. The germline V gene has CDR1 SGHTA and CDR2 FQGTGA. The CDR3 protein is CASSLSGDTDTQYF. The DNA for the CDR3 is TGTGCCAGCAGTTTGAGCGGGGACACAGATACGCAGTATTTT.

The V and J genes are TRBV20-1 and TRBJ1-1, with a possible D match to TRBD1 (6 bases). Germline assignment: CDR1 DFQATT and CDR2 SNEGSKA (reference sequence). The CDR3 spans 10 residues. V lost 5 bases, J lost 11 bases, and 12 bases lay in between. The CDR3 sequence: CSAGEGDAFF. The CDR3 bases are TGCAGTGCTGGCGAGGGGGACGCTTTCTTT.

The CDR3 is CASSEGLAGAYNEQFF. As DNA, the CDR3 is TGTGCCAGCAGTGAAGGCCTAGCGGGGGCCTACAATGAGCAGTTCTTC. This chain links TRBV6-1 with TRBJ2-1; 10 bases fit TRBD2. V shed 1 base, J shed 2 bases, and the junction held 2 bases outside the gene matches. The CDR3 runs to 16 residues. The germline gives CDR1 MNHNS, CDR2 SASEGT.

A word on this clone: This sample also contains other DNA sequences that code for the same CDR3. The genes are TRBV30 and TRBJ1-6, with unresolved D. Trimming pared 3 bases from V and 6 bases from J, leaving 9 bases between. CDR3 length equals 13 residues. From germline, CDR1 is GTSNPN and CDR2 SVGIG (reference sequence). CDR3: CAWRRGRNSPLHF. The DNA for the CDR3 is TGTGCCTGGAGAAGAGGGCGTAATTCACCCCTCCACTTT.

The CDR3 nucleotides read TGTGCCAGCATCGCTCACCCGGACAGCTCCTACGAGCAGTACTTC. Its translation is CASIAHPDSSYEQYF. The V call is TRBV7-8, the J call TRBJ2-7; possibly TRBD1 for D (6 bases). Germline V gene lookup returns CDR1 SGHVS and CDR2 FQNEAQ. V was shortened by 7 bases and J by 0 bases, with 16 bases between the two germline ends. The CDR3 is 15 amino acids.

This clone was seen a few times. V usage is TRBV5-6 and J usage is TRBJ1-1; TRBD1 matches at 11 bases. After removal of 5 bases from V and 2 bases from J, the junction contained 8 bases not matched to a gene. Germline assignment: CDR1 SGHDT and CDR2 YYEEEE. The CDR3 loop spans 16 amino acids. The CDR3 DNA sequence: TGTGCCAGCAGTAGGACAGGGGGCTGGGGAAACACTGAAGCTTTCTTT. Its translation is CASSRTGGWGNTEAFF.

As DNA, the CDR3 is TGTGCCAGTAGTACCTCTGCTGGGCAGAGCGGGAATGAGCAGTTCTTC. It specifies CASSTSAGQSGNEQFF. This sequence joins TRBV19 and TRBJ2-1; a possible D gene is TRBD2 (6 bases). CDR1 and CDR2 from the germline V gene are LNHDA and SQIVND (reference sequence). Between the trimmed V and J ends, which lost 4 bases and 7 bases, there was a span of 20 bases. The CDR3 consists of 16 residues.

This clone was counted at least ten times. The J gene is TRBJ1-6, the V gene TRBV9, with D unresolved. Trimming took 0 bases from V and 8 from J, leaving 12 bases between them. Germline V lookup: CDR1 SGDLS, CDR2 YYNGEE. The CDR3 contains 15 residues. CDR3 in DNA: TGTGCCAGCAGCGTAGATGCCAGGTCGGATTCACCCCTCCACTTT. Protein product: CASSVDARSDSPLHF.

The V and J genes are TRBV7-2 and TRBJ1-3; TRBD1 agrees at 11 bases. The J segment lost 16 bases and the V segment lost 0 bases, leaving 8 bases of the junction unmatched. Germline V gene lookup returns CDR1 SGHTA and CDR2 FQGNSA. The CDR3 extends over 14 amino acids. CDR3 nucleotide sequence: TGTGCCAGCAGCTTAGCAGAGGGACAGGGGGTCGGCTATTTT. Translated, it gives CASSLAEGQGVGYF.